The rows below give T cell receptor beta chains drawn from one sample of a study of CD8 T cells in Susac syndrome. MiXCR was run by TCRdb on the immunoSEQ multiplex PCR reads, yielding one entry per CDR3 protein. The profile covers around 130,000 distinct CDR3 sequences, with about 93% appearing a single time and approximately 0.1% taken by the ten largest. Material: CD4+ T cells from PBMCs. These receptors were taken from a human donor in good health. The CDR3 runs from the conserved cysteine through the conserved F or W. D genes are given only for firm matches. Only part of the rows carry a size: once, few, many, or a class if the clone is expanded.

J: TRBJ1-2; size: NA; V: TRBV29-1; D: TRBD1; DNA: TGCAGCGTAAGCCGGGACAGGGGCTATGGCTACACCTTC; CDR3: CSVSRDRGYGYTF
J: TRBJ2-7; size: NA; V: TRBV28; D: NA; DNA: TGTGCCAGCAGTCAGGCACTAGGCTACGAGCAGTACTTC; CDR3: CASSQALGYEQYF
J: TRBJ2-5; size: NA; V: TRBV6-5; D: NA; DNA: TGTGCCAGCAGACTTAGGGGTGCGGAGACCCAGTACTTC; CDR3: CASRLRGAETQYF
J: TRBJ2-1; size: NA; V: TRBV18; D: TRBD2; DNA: TGTGCCAGCTCGGACATGGGGACTAGCCGGGGCAATGAGCAGTTCTTC; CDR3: CASSDMGTSRGNEQFF
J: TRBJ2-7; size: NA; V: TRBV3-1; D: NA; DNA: TGTGCCAGCAGCCAAGAGCGCGAGCAGTACTTC; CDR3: CASSQEREQYF
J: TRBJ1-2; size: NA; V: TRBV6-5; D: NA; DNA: TGTGCCAGCAGTTCTCAATCATGGGACTATGGCTACACCTTC; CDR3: CASSSQSWDYGYTF
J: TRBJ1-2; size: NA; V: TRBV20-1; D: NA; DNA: TGCAGTGCTAGAGCGGGCCTACAGGGCTCTGGCTACACCTTC; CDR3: CSARAGLQGSGYTF
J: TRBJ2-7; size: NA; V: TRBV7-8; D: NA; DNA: TGTGCCAGCAGCGAAGGGACTTCAGGCGAGCAGTACTTC; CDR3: CASSEGTSGEQYF
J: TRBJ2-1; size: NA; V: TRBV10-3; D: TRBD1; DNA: TGTGCCATCAGTGCCCCGGGGCTCCAGGGGGTTGAGCAGTTCTTC; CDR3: CAISAPGLQGVEQFF
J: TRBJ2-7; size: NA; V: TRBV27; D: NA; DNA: TGTGCCAGCCGATCGTCAGGGAGCTACGAGCAGTACTTC; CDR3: CASRSSGSYEQYF
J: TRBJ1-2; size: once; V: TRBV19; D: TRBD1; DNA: TGTGCCAGTAGTGACAGGGGAAACTATGGCTACACCTTC; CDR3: CASSDRGNYGYTF
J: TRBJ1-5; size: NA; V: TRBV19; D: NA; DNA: TGTGCCAGTAGTATAGTAGAGGGGCAGCCCCAGCATTTT; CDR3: CASSIVEGQPQHF
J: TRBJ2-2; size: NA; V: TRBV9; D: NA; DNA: TGTGCCAGCAGCGTTTACCCAACCGGGGAGCTGTTTTTT; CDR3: CASSVYPTGELFF
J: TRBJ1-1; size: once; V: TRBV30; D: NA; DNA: TGTGCCTGGAGTGTTTGGGGAGAGGGGGCTTTCTTT; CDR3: CAWSVWGEGAFF
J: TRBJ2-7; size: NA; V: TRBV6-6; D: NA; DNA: TGTGCCAGCAGTTACTCCGGCAGGACCTACGAGCAGTACTTC; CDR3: CASSYSGRTYEQYF
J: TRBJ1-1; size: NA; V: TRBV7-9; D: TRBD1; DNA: TGTGCCAGCAGCGCAGGACAGGGGAGGAACACTGAAGCTTTCTTT; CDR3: CASSAGQGRNTEAFF
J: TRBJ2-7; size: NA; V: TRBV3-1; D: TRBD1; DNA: TGTGCCAGCAGCCAAGAGCTGTGGCAGGGGGCTTACGAGCAGTACTTC; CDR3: CASSQELWQGAYEQYF
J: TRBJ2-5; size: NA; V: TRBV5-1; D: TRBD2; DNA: TGCGCCAGCAGCGCTAGCGGGACATCATTGGCCCAGTACTTC; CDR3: CASSASGTSLAQYF
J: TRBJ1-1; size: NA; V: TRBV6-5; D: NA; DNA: TGTGCCAGCAGTTACTCCGAGACGGCAATGAACACTGAAGCTTTCTTT; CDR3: CASSYSETAMNTEAFF
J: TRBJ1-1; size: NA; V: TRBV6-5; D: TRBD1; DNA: TGTGCCAGCAGGAACGGACAGGGGGACACTGAAGCTTTCTTT; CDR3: CASRNGQGDTEAFF
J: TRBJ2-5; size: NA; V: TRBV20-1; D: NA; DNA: TGCAGTGCCCCGAAGGTGGAGGAGACCCAGTACTTC; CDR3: CSAPKVEETQYF
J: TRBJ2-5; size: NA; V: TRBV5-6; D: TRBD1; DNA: TGTGCCAGCAGCTTGATGGGGACAGGGTTGGGACAAGAGACCCAGTACTTC; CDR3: CASSLMGTGLGQETQYF
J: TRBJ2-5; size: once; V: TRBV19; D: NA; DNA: TGTGCCAGTAGTCCTCGTGGCAGGGGCCACCAAGAGACCCAGTACTTC; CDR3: CASSPRGRGHQETQYF
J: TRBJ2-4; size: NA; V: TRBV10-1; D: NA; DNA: TGCGCCAGCAGGAACCGGGACCCGGAGGACATTCAGTACTTC; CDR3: CASRNRDPEDIQYF
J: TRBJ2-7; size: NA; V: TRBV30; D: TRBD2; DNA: TGTGCCTGGAGTGTATCGCGGACTAGCGGGAGGTACGAGCAGTACTTC; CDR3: CAWSVSRTSGRYEQYF
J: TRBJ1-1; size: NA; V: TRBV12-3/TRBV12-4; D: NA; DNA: TGTGCCAGCTCCCTGAAGGGCAGGCGTAGAACTGAAGCTTTCTTT; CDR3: CASSLKGRRRTEAFF